What follows are 8 T cell receptor beta chains derived from one specimen sequenced in a study of cytomegalovirus exposure and HLA in healthy donors. Only in-frame clones appear in the TCRdb table, and some are missing; sequencing was by immunoSEQ multiplex PCR. The table records some 170,000 clones, around 82% of them present only once. Sequencing used PBMCs. The source of these receptors is a man aged 30 to 39 in good health and CMV-seropositive.

The chain has TRBV27 and TRBJ1-5; TRBD1 agrees at 9 bases. Germline lookup yields CDR1 MNHEY and CDR2 SMNVEV (reference sequence). V lost 4 bases, J lost 4 bases, and 8 bases stayed unmatched. The CDR3 contains 16 residues. The CDR3 sequence is CASSSQTGGRNQPQHF. CDR3 in DNA: TGTGCCAGCAGTTCCCAAACAGGGGGCAGGAATCAGCCCCAGCATTTT.

The V gene is TRBV4-1, the J gene TRBJ2-4, with a weak D call TRBD1 (5 bases). Germline loops: CDR1 MGHRA, CDR2 YSYEKL. Trimming removed 4 bases at V and 9 bases at J, with 13 bases between. The length of the CDR3 is 13 residues. CDR3 amino acids: CASSRQPRSIQYF. The CDR3 DNA follows: TGCGCCAGCAGCCGACAGCCCCGAAGCATTCAGTACTTC.

This chain joins TRBV5-1 and TRBJ2-1; 10 bases are a match to TRBD2. Germline V gives CDR1 SGHRS, CDR2 YFSETQ. After removal of 2 bases from V and 8 bases from J, the junction contained 10 bases not matched to a gene. This CDR3 is built from 16 residues. The CDR3 sequence: CASSFVAGGMYDEQFF. CDR3 DNA: TGCGCCAGCAGCTTTGTAGCGGGGGGTATGTATGATGAGCAGTTCTTC.

The rearrangement joins TRBV19 to TRBJ2-3; D unresolved. Germline V gives CDR1 LNHDA, CDR2 SQIVND (reference sequence). V shed 3 bases and J shed 2 bases, with 6 bases lying between them. This CDR3 region has 13 residues. CDR3 DNA sequence: TGTGCCAGTAGTATTGCGGTCACAGATACGCAGTATTTT. It codes for CASSIAVTDTQYF.

This clone was detected only a few times. This sequence joins TRBV19 and TRBJ1-5; perhaps TRBD1 as D (6 bases). CDR1 and CDR2 (germline): LNHDA, SQIVND (reference sequence). The CDR3 consists of 15 residues. V lost 3 bases and J lost 5, with 14 bases in between. The CDR3, as DNA: TGTGCCAGTAGTATCTTCGTGAAGGGGGATCAGCCCCAGCATTTT. This gives the protein CASSIFVKGDQPQHF.

The chain carries TRBV9 and TRBJ2-1, with 13 nucleotides matching TRBD2. The CDR3 consists of 16 residues. Trimming took 0 bases from V and 4 from J; bases not matched to a gene: 1. In germline, CDR1 is SGDLS, CDR2 YYNGEE. The CDR3 protein is CASSVELAGGYNEQFF. The CDR3 region has the DNA TGTGCCAGCAGCGTAGAACTAGCGGGAGGGTACAATGAGCAGTTCTTC.

This chain uses TRBV7-6 with TRBJ2-1; 7 bases match TRBD1. Trimming cost V 5 bases and J 6 bases; bases outside gene matches: 4. In germline, CDR1 is SGHVS, CDR2 FNYEAQ. The CDR3 sequence is 13 residues long. This CDR3 reads CASSPGTVNEQFF. The CDR3 bases are TGTGCCAGCAGCCCCGGGACAGTCAATGAGCAGTTCTTC.

This chain uses TRBV9 with TRBJ2-1; 8 bases map to TRBD2. Germline trimming cut 4 bases from V and 8 bases from J; bases unmatched to any gene: 14. The CDR3 has 16 amino acids. Germline CDR1 reads SGDLS; CDR2 reads YYNGEE. CDR3 in DNA: TGTGCCAGCAGCCCTTTTTCGGGGGGGCCTGTCGATGAGCAGTTCTTC. Translating it yields CASSPFSGGPVDEQFF. Variable domain in full (rest from reference TRBV9 and TRBJ2-1): DSGVTQTPKHLITATGQRVTLRCSPRSGDLSVYWYQQSLDQGLQFLIQYYNGEERAKGNILERFSAQQFPDLHSELNLSSLELGDSALYFCASSPFSGGPVDEQFFGPGTRLTVL.